Sequencing of this T cell receptor beta chain was carried out in a study of cytomegalovirus exposure and HLA in healthy donors. Study outcomes and limitations: Roughly uniform depth of sequencing across donors was assumed in presence/absence analyses. Later analysis showed TCR association rates varying by HLA locus, highest for DRB1 and lowest for HLA-C. According to a later analysis, most TCR beta chains associated with CMV appeared HLA-restricted.

Researchers ran the PCR with 60 Vbeta and 13 Jbeta primers. Profiled with immunoSEQ multiplex PCR; TCRdb holds only in-frame clones, not every one. The sample contains about 100,000 clones, over 70% of which appear only once. The germline V gene has CDR1 SQVTM and CDR2 ANQGSEA. The CDR3 contains 18 residues. V dropped 4 bases and J dropped 5; count of bases not matched to a gene: 22. This clone was found once. Its antigen is currently unknown. V usage is TRBV29-1 and J usage is TRBJ1-2, with 7 nucleotides matching TRBD1. Material for sequencing was PBMCs. This TCR came from a man aged 50 to 59 in good health and CMV-seronegative. Here the CDR3 DNA reads TGCAGCGTTGCCCCCTTTAAGGCCCTAAGACAGGGTGGTTATGGCTACACCTTC. Protein sequence: CSVAPFKALRQGGYGYTF.